A single sample is the source of the 12 T cell receptor beta chains below, sequenced in a study of blood T cells in healthy people across ages. A second PCR, run for 7 to 11 cycles, used a sample-barcoded 5' primer plus a J-beta primer mix. TCRdb ran MiXCR on the 5' RACE reads and lists one entry per CDR3 protein. The data contain hundreds of thousands of distinct CDR3 sequences, over 20% of them singletons. Sequenced sample: blood. The receptors shown here come from a man between 65 and 85 years old in good health.

V and J are TRBV3-1 and TRBJ2-3; 8 bases fit TRBD2. Germline V CDR1 and CDR2: LGHDT, YNNKEL (reference sequence). CDR3 length: 15 amino acids. V shed 5 bases and J 4 bases; nucleotides not matched to a gene: 8. CDR3 nucleotides: TGTGCCAGCAGCTCTCGCGGGGGGCCGTCAGATACGCAGTATTTT. This sequence encodes CASSSRGGPSDTQYF.

This chain joins TRBV28 and TRBJ2-7, with D perhaps matching TRBD1 (5 bases). The germline V and J ends were trimmed by 2 bases and 4 bases, with 12 bases remaining between them. Germline V gene data show CDR1 as MDHEN and CDR2 as SYDVKM. The CDR3 contains 14 residues. The CDR3 coding sequence is TGTGCCAGCAGTTTAGAGGACATCCGATACGAGCAGTACTTC. Translation gives CASSLEDIRYEQYF. Full variable domain (missing parts from reference TRBV28 and TRBJ2-7): DVKVTQSSRYLVKRTGEKVFLECVQDMDHENMFWYRQDPGLGLRLIYFSYDVKMKEKGDIPEGYSVSREKKERFSLILESASTNQTSMYLCASSLEDIRYEQYFGPGTRLTVT.

J is TRBJ1-5 and V is TRBV7-8; D possibly corresponds to TRBD1 (6 bases). This CDR3 contains 16 residues. Germline CDR1 and CDR2: SGHVS and FQNEAQ. With 1 base removed from V and 4 bases from J, the gap between germline ends came to 14 bases. The CDR3 protein is CASSLVATGDNQPQHF. The CDR3 region has the DNA TGTGCCAGCAGCTTAGTGGCGACAGGAGATAATCAGCCCCAGCATTTT.

V gene TRBV29-1 combines with J gene TRBJ1-2; D perhaps matches TRBD1 (6 bases). V lost 4 bases and J lost 4, with 10 bases in between. Germline CDR1 reads SQVTM; CDR2 reads ANQGSEA. CDR3 length equals 12 residues. DNA for the CDR3: TGCAGCGTTGTGGGACAACGCTATGGCTACACCTTC. This translates into CSVVGQRYGYTF.

The table lists this clonotype with a few counts. The V gene is TRBV7-2, the J gene TRBJ2-2; no firm D call. Germline V gene lookup returns CDR1 SGHTA and CDR2 FQGNSA. The CDR3 extends over 15 amino acids. V was cut by 2 bases and J by 7 bases, with 14 bases left in between. In DNA, the CDR3 is TGTGCCAGCAGCTTACGTCCCCCCTATGACGGGGAGCTGTTTTTT. It codes for CASSLRPPYDGELFF.

The chain uses TRBV12-3 or TRBV12-4 and TRBJ2-3; perhaps D is TRBD1 or TRBD2 (5 bases each). V was shortened by 6 bases and J by 1 base, with 17 bases between the two germline ends. The CDR3 extends over 16 amino acids. CDR3 sequence (DNA): TGTGCCAGCAGGCCATGGGGCAGGGACGGCACAGATACGCAGTATTTT. Translated: CASRPWGRDGTDTQYF.

The rearrangement links TRBV14 to TRBJ2-7; no clear D gene. From germline, CDR1 is SGHDN and CDR2 FVKESK. V was pared by 0 bases and J by 2 bases, with 11 bases between. CDR3 length: 15 residues. The CDR3 is CASSQDTSRAYEQYF. The CDR3, as DNA: TGTGCCAGCAGCCAAGACACGTCAAGGGCCTACGAGCAGTACTTC. Combining the CDR3 with reference TRBV14 and TRBJ2-7 gives the whole variable domain EAGVTQFPSHSVIEKGQTVTLRCDPISGHDNLYWYRRVMGKEIKFLLHFVKESKQDESGMPNNRFLAERTGGTYSTLKVQPAELEDSGVYFCASSQDTSRAYEQYFGPGTRLTVT.

The chain uses TRBV6-4 and TRBJ2-3; the D is unclear. Trimming took 6 bases from V and 0 from J, leaving 13 bases between them. The CDR3 consists of 15 residues. Germline V CDR1 and CDR2: MRHNA, SNTAGT. The CDR3 reads CASSARPLSTDTQYF. CDR3 in DNA: TGTGCCAGCAGCGCCCGGCCTCTTAGCACAGATACGCAGTATTTT.

The chain combines TRBV9 with TRBJ2-5; D perhaps matches TRBD2 (7 bases). V shed 2 bases and J shed 2 bases, with 13 bases lying between them. This CDR3 is 15 amino acids long. CDR1 is SGDLS and CDR2 is YYNGEE in the germline V gene. For the CDR3, the DNA is TGTGCCAGCAGCGTGGGGGCTAGCGGTCAAGAGACCCAGTACTTC. It translates to CASSVGASGQETQYF.

This clonotype was picked up a small number of times. This sequence joins TRBV19 and TRBJ2-4; tentatively, D is TRBD1 (7 bases). V was cut by 3 bases and J by 7 bases, with 16 bases left in between. This CDR3 is 15 amino acids long. The germline V gene encodes CDR1 LNHDA and CDR2 SQIVND (reference sequence). CDR3 amino acids: CASSIEGTAGNIQYF. For the CDR3, the DNA is TGTGCCAGTAGTATCGAGGGGACAGCGGGTAACATTCAGTACTTC. Based on the CDR3 plus reference TRBV19 and TRBJ2-4, the full variable domain is DGGITQSPKYLFRKEGQNVTLSCEQNLNHDAMYWYRQDPGQGLRLIYYSQIVNDFQKGDIAEGYSVSREKKESFPLTVTSAQKNPTAFYLCASSIEGTAGNIQYFGAGTRLSVL.

The chain joins TRBV14 to TRBJ1-1; D gene unclear. The CDR3 has 13 residues. The ends were cut back, 2 bases at V and 3 bases at J, with 7 bases in the middle. CDR1 is SGHDN, CDR2 FVKESK, per germline. The CDR3 is CASSQRRDTEAFF. For the CDR3, the DNA is TGTGCCAGCAGCCAAAGGAGGGACACTGAAGCTTTCTTT.

This clonotype was picked up many times. The chain joins TRBV5-1 to TRBJ1-4; no firm D call. Germline lookup yields CDR1 SGHRS and CDR2 YFSETQ. V was pared by 0 bases and J by 8 bases, with 5 bases between. CDR3 length: 12 residues. CDR3 DNA: TGCGCCAGCAGCTTGGTGGGAGAAAAACTGTTTTTT. Encoded protein: CASSLVGEKLFF.